The rows below give T cell receptor beta chains drawn from one sample of a study of beta chain features in type 1 diabetes. Some clones are missing from TCRdb's copy, which holds only in-frame ones; the method was immunoSEQ multiplex PCR. The sample holds 900,000 or so clones, 17% seen once. The sample taken for sequencing was naive CD4+ T cells from blood. These TCRs come from a woman in her late teens or twenties in good health. Both conserved end residues are part of each CDR3. D genes are given only for firm matches. Expanded clones get a size class; other rows say once, few or many, or leave the size out.

TRBD1	TRBV5-1	TRBJ2-1	NA	TGCGCCAGCAGCTTGGGACAGGGTTGGCAGTTCTTC	CASSLGQGWQFF
TRBD2	TRBV18	TRBJ2-4	few	TGTGCCAGCTCATCCCTAGCGGTCTTAGCCAAAAACATTCAGTACTTC	CASSSLAVLAKNIQYF
NA	TRBV7-3	TRBJ2-1	few	TGTGCCAGCAGCCCTGGGGCCACCTACAATGAGCAGTTCTTC	CASSPGATYNEQFF
NA	TRBV18	TRBJ1-1	few	TGTGCCAGCTCACGCGACTGGAACACTGAAGCTTTCTTT	CASSRDWNTEAFF
TRBD2	TRBV2	TRBJ2-1	NA	TGTGCCAGCACCCCCCCCGGGACTAGCGATTACAATGAGCAGTTCTTC	CASTPPGTSDYNEQFF
NA	TRBV18	TRBJ2-2	NA	TGTGCCAGCTCACCAAAGGGTGCCTGGGGAGCGAACACCGGGGAGCTGTTTTTT	CASSPKGAWGANTGELFF
TRBD1	TRBV28	TRBJ2-5	few	TGTGCCAGCAGTTTGTCAGGGGGCCAAGAGACCCAGTACTTC	CASSLSGGQETQYF
TRBD1	TRBV5-1	TRBJ2-7	NA	TGCGCCAGCAGTAATGGACAGGGATTCCGCGAGCAGTACTTC	CASSNGQGFREQYF
NA	TRBV2	TRBJ2-1	NA	TGTGCCAGCAGCGCAGGGACGACGGGTCAGTTCTTC	CASSAGTTGQFF
NA	TRBV5-1	TRBJ1-4	few	TGCGCCAGCAGCTTCTCCGGGAACCAGGGTGAAAAACTGTTTTTT	CASSFSGNQGEKLFF
NA	TRBV9	TRBJ1-2	NA	TGTGCCAGCAGCGCTCGGCAGGGGTGGGACTATGGCTACACCTTC	CASSARQGWDYGYTF
NA	TRBV2	TRBJ1-5	few	TGTGCCAGCAGTGAAGGGGCGCGACAGCCCCAGCATTTT	CASSEGARQPQHF
TRBD2	TRBV27	TRBJ2-7	few	TGTGCCAGCAGTTACAAAGCCGGGACTACTTACGAGCAGTACTTC	CASSYKAGTTYEQYF
TRBD1	TRBV18	TRBJ1-2	few	TGTGCCAGCTCACCGGGGACAGATCATTATGGCTACACCTTC	CASSPGTDHYGYTF
NA	TRBV28	TRBJ2-2	NA	TGTGCCAGCAGTTTATTGAGTTTGGGGGAGCTGTTTTTT	CASSLLSLGELFF
NA	TRBV29-1	TRBJ2-5	few	TGCAGCGTAGTTGTTTTGCGGAGTCAGAAAGAGACCCAGTACTTC	CSVVVLRSQKETQYF
NA	TRBV27	TRBJ2-7	NA	TGTGCCAGCAGTCCACAACCAGGGTCCTACGAGCAGTACTTC	CASSPQPGSYEQYF
NA	TRBV21-1	TRBJ1-2	few	TGTGCCAGCCTCGGGCTGATCTATGGCTACACCTTC	CASLGLIYGYTF
TRBD1	TRBV5-1	TRBJ1-2	few	TGCGCCAGCAGCTGGACAGGGGGCCGTGACTATGGCTACACCTTC	CASSWTGGRDYGYTF